This TCR beta chain was identified in a study of cytomegalovirus exposure and HLA in healthy donors. Study summary: It was reported in a later analysis that the same platform had been used for the approximately 110 validation repertoires as for the approximately 700 first-cohort repertoires.

The CDR3 spans 14 residues. CDR1 SGHTA and CDR2 FQGNSA come from the germline V gene. Germline trimming cut 1 base from V and 3 bases from J; bases unmatched to any gene: 1. A word on this clone: What it binds is not known.

Study results and caveats: It was reported that the classifier diagnosed cytomegalovirus status with high specificity and sensitivity in both the original and validation cohorts. The study found most TCR sequences rare, yet found some public TCRs in many donors. That first-cohort TCR clusters tended to co-occur in the 100 to 150 validation repertoires was found in a later analysis.

Clones were read by immunoSEQ multiplex PCR, and TCRdb kept only the in-frame ones, dropping some. Of 250,000 to 350,000 clones in the sample, nearly 90% were seen once. The V gene is TRBV7-2, the J gene TRBJ2-5, with 8 bases fitting TRBD2. Sample: PBMCs. This clonotype was sampled from a man aged 25 to 45 in good health and CMV-seronegative. The CDR3 spells CASSLGRGEETQYF. Here the CDR3 DNA reads TGTGCCAGCAGCTTAGGGCGGGGGGAAGAGACCCAGTACTTC.